The rows below give T cell receptor beta chains drawn from one sample of a study of T cell responses to AZD1222 COVID-19 vaccine. Sequencing was performed with immunoSEQ multiplex PCR; in TCRdb, only in-frame clones are kept and a portion is missing. The sample records almost 35,000 clones, 85% to 90% being singletons. The material was peripheral blood, obtained on day 0 of AZD1222 vaccination. The receptors were gathered from an adult in good health. Both conserved end residues are part of each CDR3. A D gene is named only where the DNA matches it firmly. The size field is filled for only some rows; it gives once, few, many or a size class.

v_gene	d_gene	abundance	j_gene	CDR3nt	CDR3aa
TRBV5-1	-	-	TRBJ2-7	TGCGCCAGCAGCTCTGGGGGAAACTACTACGAGCAGTACTTC	CASSSGGNYYEQYF
TRBV29-1	TRBD2	-	TRBJ2-1	TGCAGCGTTCGAATAGCGGGAGTTAACTACAATGAGCAGTTCTTC	CSVRIAGVNYNEQFF
TRBV11-2	-	-	TRBJ2-3	TGTGCCAGCAGCTTTTCGGGGATCACAGATACGCAGTATTTT	CASSFSGITDTQYF
TRBV5-1	-	-	TRBJ2-7	TGCGCCAGCAGCCCTAGGTGGGACGGAACCTCCTACGAGCAGTACTTC	CASSPRWDGTSYEQYF
TRBV4-1	TRBD2	-	TRBJ2-1	TGCGCCAGCAGCCAAGGCGGGAGCTCCTACAATGAGCAGTTCTTC	CASSQGGSSYNEQFF
TRBV7-2	-	-	TRBJ2-3	TGTGCCAGCAGCTTGGCTCCAGCGCTTAGCACAGATACGCAGTATTTT	CASSLAPALSTDTQYF
TRBV18	TRBD2	-	TRBJ2-1	TGTGCCAGCTCCGTAGCGGGAGGGGGACAGTTCTTC	CASSVAGGGQFF
TRBV3-1/TRBV3-2	TRBD2	-	TRBJ2-3	TGTGCCAGCAGCCAAGGTGGACTAGCGGGCACAGATACGCAGTATTTT	CASSQGGLAGTDTQYF
TRBV15	TRBD2	-	TRBJ2-7	TGTGCCACCAGCAGAGGGACTAGCGGGATACTTTCCTACGAGCAGTACTTC	CATSRGTSGILSYEQYF
TRBV7-2	-	-	TRBJ1-6	TGTGCCAGCAGCTTATCCCTAGATTCACCCCTCCACTTT	CASSLSLDSPLHF
TRBV28	-	-	TRBJ1-2	TGTGCCAGCAGTTTAGGCGGCTATGGCTACACCTTC	CASSLGGYGYTF
TRBV4-1	-	-	TRBJ2-3	TGCGCCAGCAGCCAAGATGGTAGGGGAGCGGATACGCAGTATTTT	CASSQDGRGADTQYF
TRBV3-1/TRBV3-2	TRBD2	-	TRBJ2-3	TGTGCCAGCAGCGCCGGGACTAGCGGGAGGGCCACCACAGATACGCAGTATTTT	CASSAGTSGRATTDTQYF
TRBV6-5	-	-	TRBJ1-2	TGTGCCAGCAAGGATGGACAGAATAACTATGGCTACACCTTC	CASKDGQNNYGYTF
TRBV6-5	-	-	TRBJ1-5	TGTGCCAGCAGGCCTACAGGGTATAGCAATCAGCCCCAGCATTTT	CASRPTGYSNQPQHF
TRBV21-1	-	-	TRBJ2-7	TGTGCCAGCAGCACAAAAGGGAGGACCTACGAGCAGTACTTC	CASSTKGRTYEQYF
TRBV5-1	-	-	TRBJ2-3	TGCGCCAGCAGCTTGGAGGGCAGGGGTCGAGATACGCAGTATTTT	CASSLEGRGRDTQYF
TRBV2	-	-	TRBJ2-7	TGTGCCAGCAACAAGGGGGACTCCTCCTACGAGCAGTACTTC	CASNKGDSSYEQYF
TRBV19	-	-	TRBJ2-2	TGTGCCAGTAGTATAGCCGCCCCCGGGGAGCTGTTTTTT	CASSIAAPGELFF
TRBV4-1	-	-	TRBJ2-4	TGCGCCAGCAGCCAAGCGGTTATTCTAGCCAAAAACATTCAGTACTTC	CASSQAVILAKNIQYF
TRBV7-9	TRBD2	-	TRBJ2-1	TGTGCCAGCAGCTGGCGGGAGGGCCTTCCCAATGAGCAGTTCTTC	CASSWREGLPNEQFF
TRBV13	TRBD2	few	TRBJ2-3	TGTGCCAGCAGCTTAACGGCGGGACTAGCGGGAGGTGACACAGATACGCAGTATTTT	CASSLTAGLAGGDTDTQYF
TRBV18	-	-	TRBJ1-2	TGTGCCAGCTCACCACCGGGCTTCGGGGTCTATGGCTACACCTTC	CASSPPGFGVYGYTF
TRBV7-9	-	-	TRBJ2-3	TGTGCCAGCAGCCCGACAACGGGGCTACGTGCAGATACGCAGTATTTT	CASSPTTGLRADTQYF